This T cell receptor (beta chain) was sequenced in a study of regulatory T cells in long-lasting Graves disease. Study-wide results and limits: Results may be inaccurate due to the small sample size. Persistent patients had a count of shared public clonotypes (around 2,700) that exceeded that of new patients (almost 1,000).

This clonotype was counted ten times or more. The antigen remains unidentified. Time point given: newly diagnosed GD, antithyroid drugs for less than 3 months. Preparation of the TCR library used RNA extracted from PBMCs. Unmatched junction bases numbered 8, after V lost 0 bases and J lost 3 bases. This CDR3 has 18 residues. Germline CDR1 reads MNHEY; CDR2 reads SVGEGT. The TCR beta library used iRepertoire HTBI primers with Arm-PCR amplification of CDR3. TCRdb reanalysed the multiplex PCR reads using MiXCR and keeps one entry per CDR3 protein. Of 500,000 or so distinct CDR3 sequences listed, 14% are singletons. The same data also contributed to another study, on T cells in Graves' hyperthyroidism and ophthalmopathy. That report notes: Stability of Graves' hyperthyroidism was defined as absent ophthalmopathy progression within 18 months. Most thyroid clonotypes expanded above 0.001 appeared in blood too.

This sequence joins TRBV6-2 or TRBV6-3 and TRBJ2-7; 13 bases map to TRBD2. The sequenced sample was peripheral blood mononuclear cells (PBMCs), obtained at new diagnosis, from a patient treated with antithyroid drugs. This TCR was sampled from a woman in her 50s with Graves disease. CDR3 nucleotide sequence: TGTGCCAGCAGTTACTCGAGAACTAGCGGGAGGGCCAACTACGAGCAGTACTTC. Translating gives CASSYSRTSGRANYEQYF.